A selection of T cell receptor beta chains follows, all from one sample in a study of blood T cell repertoires in COVID-19. Using immunoSEQ multiplex PCR, the repertoire was profiled, and TCRdb retains in-frame clones only, with some absent. The sample holds a few hundred thousand clones, 80% to 90% seen once. The source material was peripheral blood. The receptors derive from a man aged 40-49 years with acute or convalescent COVID-19. Both conserved end residues are part of each CDR3. Each record gives: J gene, V gene, clone size, CDR3 protein. Expanded clones get a size class; other rows say once, few or many, or leave the size out.

j_gene: TRBJ1-4
v_gene: TRBV5-5
abundance: -
CDR3aa: CASSPRSFGEKLFF

j_gene: TRBJ1-6
v_gene: TRBV28
abundance: -
CDR3aa: CASMADRGSSPLHF

j_gene: TRBJ1-2
v_gene: TRBV28
abundance: -
CDR3aa: CASRRRDKNNYGYTF

j_gene: TRBJ2-3
v_gene: TRBV6-4
abundance: once
CDR3aa: CASSVTSGGQDTQYF

j_gene: TRBJ2-3
v_gene: TRBV10-3
abundance: -
CDR3aa: CAISEARTSGRARLQSDTQYF

j_gene: TRBJ2-7
v_gene: TRBV30
abundance: -
CDR3aa: CAGTGRFYEQYF

j_gene: TRBJ1-1
v_gene: TRBV6-5
abundance: once
CDR3aa: CASSYSRGNPEAFF

j_gene: TRBJ2-1
v_gene: TRBV4-3
abundance: -
CDR3aa: CASSPQQGTYNEQFF

j_gene: TRBJ1-3
v_gene: TRBV15
abundance: -
CDR3aa: CATSRDRGRGSIYF

j_gene: TRBJ1-5
v_gene: TRBV27
abundance: -
CDR3aa: CASSLGHGGSQPQHF

j_gene: TRBJ1-1
v_gene: TRBV28
abundance: few
CDR3aa: CANSGVNTEAFF

j_gene: TRBJ2-2
v_gene: TRBV5-4
abundance: -
CDR3aa: CASSGKGGQGASGTGELFF

j_gene: TRBJ1-4
v_gene: TRBV6-1
abundance: -
CDR3aa: CASSERKGGLREKLFF

j_gene: TRBJ1-5
v_gene: TRBV29-1
abundance: -
CDR3aa: CSVMTRGRSGAQHF

j_gene: TRBJ2-1
v_gene: TRBV11-3
abundance: -
CDR3aa: CASSFRWSSYNEQFF

j_gene: TRBJ2-5
v_gene: TRBV3-1/TRBV3-2
abundance: -
CDR3aa: CASSQNARLAQETQYF

j_gene: TRBJ2-3
v_gene: TRBV7-2
abundance: -
CDR3aa: CASSARDRGWDTQYF

j_gene: TRBJ1-4
v_gene: TRBV3-1/TRBV3-2
abundance: once
CDR3aa: CASSQVTPGSEKLFF

j_gene: TRBJ1-2
v_gene: TRBV19
abundance: -
CDR3aa: CASGGQGGYGYTF

j_gene: TRBJ1-1
v_gene: TRBV11-2
abundance: -
CDR3aa: CASSHKTENTEAFF